This T cell receptor (beta chain) came from a study of Graves' ophthalmopathy and Graves' hyperthyroidism. The authors amplified TCR beta CDR3 regions, and they did so from RNA transcripts for repertoire sequencing. First-round RT-PCR employed HTBI primers, with a second-round multiplex PCR after it. TCRdb re-called the multiplex PCR reads with MiXCR, one entry per CDR3 protein. The data show hundreds of thousands of distinct CDR3 sequences, with about a fifth seen just once and approximately 7% held by the top ten. The CDR3 covers 14 residues. CDR1 is SGHAT and CDR2 is FQNNGV in the germline V gene. Trimming shortened V by 1 base and J by 5 bases, and 9 bases separated the two germline ends. Points from the study as a whole: A model built from 13 signatures distinguished ophthalmopathy from stable hyperthyroidism with approximately 90% sensitivity and around 78% specificity. For predicting ophthalmopathy progression, the model had about 66% sensitivity and roughly 77% specificity.

As regards this clonotype: Its antigen is unknown.

Participants with hyperthyroidism, aged 18 to 65, were newly diagnosed with under 2 months' duration. Researchers turned away patients with other autoimmune diseases, uncontrolled infections, pregnancy or lactation. Input material: peripheral blood. The receptor comes from a woman aged 18 to 35 with stable Graves' hyperthyroidism. Some clones in this sample may be carry-over from other donors' samples. The chain combines TRBV11-2 with TRBJ2-4; D unresolved. The CDR3 region is CASSLGTLQNIQYF. CDR3 in DNA: TGTGCCAGCAGCTTAGGTACACTCCAAAACATTCAGTACTTC.